Sequencing of this T cell receptor (beta chain) was carried out in a study of shared clonotypes between healthy human individuals (TCRdb year 2020). Some background on the complete study: The cohort included a few men and a couple of women between 18 and 49 years of age. Leukapheresis yielded between about 0.94 and 10 billion PBMCs per donor. To increase sequencing depth and limit assay-specific biases, different laboratories used diverse techniques to prepare libraries and sequence TCR repertoires. For each donor, three plates each were used for CD4 naive and CD4 memory, two plates were used for CD8 naive, and one plate was used for CD8 memory. Blood TCR repertoires of about 5 healthy adults were deeply sequenced to estimate repertoire size and the extent of clonotype sharing between individuals. On the study overall, not on this receptor specifically: Clonotypes shared by all four sorted-subset donors showed higher generation probabilities than non-shared clonotypes. Larger estimated clonotype richness was generally found for naive subsets than for memory subsets. Sampling was restricted to blood, and TCR repertoires in tissues likely differ from the TCR repertoires found in blood. Incomplete sequencing was indicated by rarefaction of sorted-subset datasets, despite the large sequencing depth. Pairwise subsampling led to the expectation that sequencing depth would affect the degree of clonotype sharing among donors. Across four donors, approximately 5% of naive CD4, roughly 3.4% of naive CD8, under 2.5% of memory CD4, and under 0.45% of memory CD8 clonotypes were shared. Because the study included only a small number of donors, the genetic and exposure-history diversity represented was limited.

Using the deep immunoSEQ assay, TCR CDR3 regions were amplified from genomic DNA by multiplex PCR. For each cell subset, the extracted genomic DNA was distributed evenly across all wells of several immunoSEQ 96-well plates, and each plate served as one replicate. For sorted subsets, each replicate PCR was loaded with 200 ng genomic DNA, equivalent to 30,000 to 35,000 T cell genomes. Purified libraries were quantified with a Qubit 3.0 fluorometer, sized on a Bioanalyzer 2100, and re-quantified with the KAPA Library Quantification kit. A separate single-read 150-cycle Illumina NextSeq 550 flow cell was used to sequence each immunoSEQ 96-well plate. The original pipeline was this. Because the immunoSEQ output held only junctional sequences and lacked quality scores, the filtering could not match the filtering applied to full-length reads. To assign V/J genes and CDR3, sequences were annotated against IMGT germline references using PyIR, a Python wrapper for IgBLAST v1.9. Reads were filtered out if the reads had weak V/J assignments (E-value above 1e-6), no CDR3, stop codons, out-of-frame junctions, or ambiguous translated residues. V3J clonotypes were defined as sequences sharing the same inferred V gene, J gene, and CDR3 amino acid sequence. Percentage overlap between repertoires was calculated by dividing the number of shared unique clonotypes by the size of the smaller repertoire. Three approaches were used to assess repertoire richness: RTK rarefaction, the Chao1 estimator, and Recon v2.1 estimates of unobserved clonotypes. Generation probabilities were computed with OLGA for all TCRbeta clonotypes obtained by the gDNA method from a handful of donors. The clones in this table, taken by TCRdb from immuneACCESS, are in-frame only. Not every clone is retained; where verified, under half of the shortfall comes from an unresolved V gene, and the cause of the rest is unknown. V and J calls plus clone size are reproduced from that table; the DNA served to infer D and trimming. The sample includes about 2.1 million clones, with around 93% observed a single time. Of the sample, 1.5% to 2% falls within the top ten clones.

For the CD8 naive samples, CD45RO-negative cells were positively selected for CCR7, yielding a CD45RA+CCR7+ population from which TemRA cells were excluded. The donors were healthy, HIV-negative adults with no recently reported acute infections or vaccinations. Every donor was a Caucasian adult residing in Nashville, Tennessee, USA. Blood was collected by leukapheresis, and PBMCs were isolated by Ficoll-Histopaque density gradient centrifugation and then cryopreserved in liquid nitrogen vapor phase. Purity and quantity of every magnetically sorted T cell population were checked by analytical flow cytometry. Genomic DNA was isolated from each sorted fraction and quantified by UV absorbance on a Nanodrop 2000c. A word on this clone: The target of this receptor is not known. No base quality values were provided; no much bigger clone lies one nucleotide off.

CDR1 is given as MDHEN and CDR2 as SYDVKM, both from the germline V gene. Trimming at the junction amounts to 0 bases on V and 6 bases on J, and the germline ends lie 7 bases apart. Taken from cysteine to phenylalanine, the CDR3 has 13 residues. Of all the DNA, just the CDR3 is kept, 39 bases in frame from base 1. Recombination connected TRBV28 to TRBJ2-3; the D gene is unclear. Input material: naive CD8+ T cells from PBMCs. Read against the paper, the sample's cell subset or site label means: CD45RA+CCR7+. The TCR sequence derives from a man younger than 35 in good health. Some clones in this sample may be carry-over from other donors' samples. The nucleotide sequence reads as follows: TGTGCCAGCAGTTTATGGGCCCGTGATACGCAGTATTTT. The encoded protein is CASSLWARDTQYF.